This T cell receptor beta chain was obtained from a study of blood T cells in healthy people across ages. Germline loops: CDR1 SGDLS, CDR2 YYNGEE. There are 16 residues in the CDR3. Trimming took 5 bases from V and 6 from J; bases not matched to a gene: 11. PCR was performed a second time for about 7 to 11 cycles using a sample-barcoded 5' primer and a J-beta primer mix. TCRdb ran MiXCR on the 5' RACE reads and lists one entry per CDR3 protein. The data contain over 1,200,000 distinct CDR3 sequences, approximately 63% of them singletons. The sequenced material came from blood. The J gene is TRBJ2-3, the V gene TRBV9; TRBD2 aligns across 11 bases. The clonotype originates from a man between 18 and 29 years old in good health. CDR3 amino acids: CASRLAGGLIVDTQYF. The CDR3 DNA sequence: TGTGCCAGCAGATTAGCGGGGGGGCTTATCGTGGATACGCAGTATTTT. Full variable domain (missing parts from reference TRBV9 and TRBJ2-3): DSGVTQTPKHLITATGQRVTLRCSPRSGDLSVYWYQQSLDQGLQFLIQYYNGEERAKGNILERFSAQQFPDLHSELNLSSLELGDSALYFCASRLAGGLIVDTQYFGPGTRLTVL.